This record covers a single TCR beta chain. How the authors handled the data: Nucleated cell counts were estimated from reference gene primer amplification. Assay used: immunoSEQ multiplex PCR; TCRdb lists only in-frame clones, some missing. V and J calls and clone size are copied from that table; D and trimming were computed from the DNA. The data contain some 200,000 clones, around 86% of them singletons. These data originate in a study of blood T cell repertoires in COVID-19. Study summary: COVID-19 samples, acute and convalescent, were from the United States, Italy and Spain. From T cells, B-cell-depleted T cells, or PBMCs came the material, which was cDNA or gDNA.

This CDR3 contains 18 residues. Germline loops: CDR1 MDHEN, CDR2 SYDVKM. With V trimmed by 5 bases and J by 6 bases, 18 bases remained unmatched. The J gene is TRBJ2-7, the V gene TRBV28; 11 bases are a match to TRBD1. The sequenced material came from peripheral blood. The source of this sequence is a woman between 40 and 55 years old with acute or convalescent COVID-19. The CDR3: CASSPSPGQGVGSREQYF. For the CDR3, the DNA is TGTGCCAGCAGTCCATCCCCGGGACAGGGGGTTGGATCACGCGAGCAGTACTTC.